What follows are 30 T cell receptor beta chains derived from one specimen sequenced in a study of esophageal squamous cell carcinoma under preoperative chemotherapy. Time point meaning: after preoperative PTX-NDP chemotherapy. TCRdb processed the PCR reads anew with MiXCR; each CDR3 protein has one entry. Here the sample spans some 32,000 distinct CDR3 sequences, around 50% being singletons. Collection took place from a patient given preoperative chemotherapy. The receptors stem from a human donor with esophageal squamous cell carcinoma. The donor label of this sample is uncertain.

This chain links TRBV7-2 with TRBJ2-3, with D maybe TRBD2 (5 bases). V lost 8 bases and J lost 0, with 12 bases in between. Per the germline V gene, CDR1 is SGHTA and CDR2 is FQGNSA. The CDR3 runs to 14 residues. CDR3 coding DNA: TGTGCCAGCCGCGGAGGCCGTAGCACAGATACGCAGTATTTT. As protein: CASRGGRSTDTQYF.

A remark on this clonotype: One junction end disagrees with the germline gene, perhaps due to a read error. The chain is built from TRBV7-8 and TRBJ2-3; either TRBD1 or TRBD2 may supply D (5 bases each). CDR1 is SGHVS and CDR2 is FQNEAQ in the germline V gene. The CDR3 contains 15 residues. The CDR3 DNA sequence: TGTGCCAGCGGCTCGAGGAGAGGGGACCAAGATACCCAGTATTTC. Translating gives CASGSRRGDQDTQYF.

This clonotype was counted many times. This rearrangement joins TRBV7-2 to TRBJ2-5; perhaps TRBD1 as D (6 bases). CDR1 and CDR2 (germline): SGHTA, FQGNSA. The V and J ends lost 0 bases and 11 bases respectively, with 25 bases between them. The CDR3 has 17 amino acids. The CDR3 region is CASSLAGATPWRNEQYF. The CDR3 DNA reads TGTGCCAGCAGCTTAGCGGGGGCTACCCCCTGGCGGAATGAGCAGTACTTC.

The chain carries TRBV7-8 and TRBJ2-3; 7 bases are a match to TRBD1. V was clipped by 6 bases and J by 10 bases; unmatched bases: 19. The germline gives CDR1 SGHVS, CDR2 FQNEAQ. The CDR3 consists of 16 residues. This CDR3 reads CASRGLQGANTGAQYF. The CDR3 DNA reads TGTGCCAGCAGGGGCCTACAGGGTGCAAACACAGGGGCGCAGTATTTT.

A word on this clonotype: At one end the junction does not follow the germline gene, possibly because of a read error. The V and J genes are TRBV7-6 and TRBJ2-3, with a tentative D call TRBD2 (6 bases). The CDR3 runs to 16 residues. The germline V gene has CDR1 SGHVS and CDR2 FNYEAQ. The CDR3 nucleotides read TGTGCCAGCACGGGGCACGGGAGTACTGGCCGAGAGACCCAGTATTTC. It yields the protein CASTGHGSTGRETQYF.

This clonotype has more than one count but fewer than ten. CDR3 protein: CASSLGGATYNEQFF. In DNA, the CDR3 is TGTGCCAGCTCACTGGGAGGGGCAACCTACAATGAGCAGTTCTTC. The J gene is TRBJ2-1, the V gene TRBV12-3 or TRBV12-4, with TRBD2 matching over 7 bases. CDR3 length: 15 amino acids. The trim removed 8 bases at V and 2 bases at J, leaving 9 bases unmatched.

DNA for the CDR3: TGTGCCAGCAGCTTAGAGGGGCCCGGGGGCCGTGACCAAGAGACCCAGTACTTC. The encoded protein is CASSLEGPGGRDQETQYF. The V and J genes are TRBV7-2 and TRBJ2-5; perhaps D is TRBD1 or TRBD2 (6 bases each). With 1 base removed from V and 0 bases from J, the gap between germline ends came to 18 bases. Germline V CDR1 and CDR2: SGHTA, FQGNSA. The CDR3 is 18 amino acids.

V gene TRBV5-4 combines with J gene TRBJ1-1; weak D call: TRBD1 (5 bases). The CDR3 spans 11 residues. Trimming left V 7 bases short and J 5 bases short, with 9 bases between. Germline CDR1 and CDR2: SGHNT and YYREEE (reference sequence). The DNA for the CDR3 is TGTGCCAGCGGGGGTCGGACTGAAGCTTTCTTT. The encoded protein is CASGGRTEAFF.

Regarding this clonotype: Its ends do not fully match the called genes, so a read error is possible. V gene TRBV7-2 combines with J gene TRBJ2-4; D may be TRBD1 or TRBD2 (5 bases each). The CDR3 runs 16 residues. Per germline, CDR1 SGHTA and CDR2 FQGNSA. In nucleotides, the CDR3 is TGTGCCAGCAGCTTTCCGGGGCGGCAACGCAAAGATACGCAGTACTTT. It codes for CASSFPGRQRKDTQYF.

The chain has TRBV7-2 and TRBJ2-2; tentatively, D is TRBD1 or TRBD2 (5 bases each). Germline assignment: CDR1 SGHTA and CDR2 FQGNSA. The germline V and J ends were trimmed by 3 bases and 13 bases, with 33 bases remaining between them. The CDR3 has 19 residues. The CDR3 sequence: CASSLSIDPGSVNTGTLFF. CDR3 DNA sequence: TGTGCCAGCAGCTTGTCAATCGACCCCGGCTCCGTGAACACCGGGACGCTGTTTTTT.

At least ten counts were recorded for this clonotype. A read error may produce the germline difference seen at one junction end. The chain links TRBV7-2 to TRBJ2-7, with D possibly matching TRBD1 (7 bases). This CDR3 region has 15 residues. The germline V gene encodes CDR1 SGHTA and CDR2 FQGNSA. DNA of the CDR3: TGTGCCAGCGGGGGGATGCGACAGGGCAATTCACCCCTCCACTTC. As protein: CASGGMRQGNSPLHF.

J is TRBJ2-2 and V is TRBV6-1; D might be TRBD1 or TRBD2, each matching 5 bases. The closer fit of TRBJ2-3 to the DNA end suggests the J call may be wrong. This CDR3 is 13 amino acids long. Germline lookup yields CDR1 MNHNS and CDR2 SASEGT. The CDR3 DNA sequence: TGTGCCAGCGGGGCTGACCGGACCGGGGCGCAGTATTTT. Amino acids: CASGADRTGAQYF.

Many counts were recorded for this clonotype. The gene calls are TRBV7-6 and TRBJ2-1; 9 bases map to TRBD2. With 5 bases clipped from V and 8 bases from J, the junction kept 16 bases outside the gene matches. Germline V lookup: CDR1 SGHVS, CDR2 FNYEAQ. The CDR3 has 17 amino acids. The CDR3 DNA reads TGTGCCAGCAGCCAAGTACTAAGCGCGGGAGGGCCTGATGAGCAGTTCTTC. It codes for CASSQVLSAGGPDEQFF.

This clonotype was counted a few times. The J gene is TRBJ2-1, the V gene TRBV6-1; D is undetermined. V lost 0 bases and J 13 bases, leaving 28 bases between the germline ends. The germline V gene encodes CDR1 MNHNS and CDR2 SASEGT. The CDR3 is 18 residues long. The CDR3 loop reads CASSEASNPTGSRHIQFF. DNA of the CDR3: TGTGCCAGCAGTGAAGCTTCAAACCCCACGGGTTCCAGGCACATTCAGTTCTTC.

This clonotype is medium-sized in the sample. This sequence joins TRBV7-2 and TRBJ2-1; 10 nucleotides match TRBD1. J gave up 11 bases and V 5 bases, and 9 bases lay outside the gene matches. The CDR3 contains 14 residues. Per the germline V gene, CDR1 is SGHTA and CDR2 is FQGNSA. The CDR3 coding sequence is TGTGCCAGCAGCCCAACCGGGACAGGGGATAAGCAGTTCTTC. This codes for CASSPTGTGDKQFF.

The V and J genes are TRBV7-6 and TRBJ2-5; D may match TRBD1 or TRBD2 (6 bases each). The end of the DNA aligns better with TRBJ2-4, so the J call may be wrong. Germline loops: CDR1 SGHVS, CDR2 FNYEAQ. There are 15 residues in the CDR3. DNA of the CDR3: TGTGCCGGGGGCCCCGGGGGCGGGGCCCAAGACATTCAGTACTTC. Translation gives CAGGPGGGAQDIQYF.

CDR3 in DNA: TGTGCCAGGAGCCGCAAACTGGGGCTGGGAGCCAAAAATACTCAGTACTTC. This codes for CARSRKLGLGAKNTQYF. The chain has TRBV7-3 and TRBJ2-4; D is possibly TRBD1 or TRBD2 (5 bases each). Between the trimmed V and J ends, which lost 9 bases and 12 bases, there was a span of 33 bases. CDR1 and CDR2 from the germline V gene are SGHTA and FQGTGA. The CDR3 totals 17 residues.

The V and J genes are TRBV6-1 and TRBJ2-3; D is ambiguous. V was pared by 6 bases and J by 2 bases, with 9 bases between. There are 13 residues in the CDR3. The germline CDR1 and CDR2 sequences are MNHNS and SASEGT. The CDR3 coding sequence is TGTGCCAGCAGGTTGCGTATCACAGATACGCAGTATTTT. It translates to CASRLRITDTQYF.

This chain connects TRBV9 to TRBJ2-3, with no clear D. The CDR3 sequence is 13 residues long. V was clipped by 0 bases and J by 12 bases, with 14 bases between them. Germline V gives CDR1 SGDLS, CDR2 YYNGEE. The CDR3 nucleotides are TGTGCCAGCAGCGTAGATGCTGTGGAGAGACAGTATTTT. Amino acid sequence: CASSVDAVERQYF.

The CDR3 loop reads CASSWVAGGQETQYF. In nucleotides, the CDR3 is TGTGCCAGCTCCTGGGTAGCGGGCGGCCAAGAGACCCAGTACTTC. The V and J genes are TRBV12-3 or TRBV12-4 and TRBJ2-5; 7 bases are a match to TRBD2. The CDR3 is 15 residues long. V shed 8 bases, J shed 1 base, and the junction held 10 bases outside the gene matches.

The chain is built from TRBV6-2 or TRBV6-3 and TRBJ2-1; 9 positions agree with TRBD2. The J call could be wrong; TRBJ2-7 is a better fit for the DNA end. The length of the CDR3 is 14 residues. Looked up from germline, CDR1 is MNHEY and CDR2 is SVGEGT. CDR3 nucleotide sequence: TGTGCCAGCAACCGCGGGGGGGCCGGCTACGAGCAGTACTTC. This gives the protein CASNRGGAGYEQYF.

A remark on this clonotype: This is likely a read error, given that the CDR3 carries no conserved phenylalanine or tryptophan at its end. This chain links TRBV7-2 with TRBJ2-5; 9 positions agree with TRBD2. The end of the DNA is better explained by TRBJ2-1, so the J call may be wrong. The CDR3 consists of 15 residues. The V gene's germline CDR1 is SGHTA and CDR2 FQGNSA. CDR3 in DNA: TGTGCCAGCAGCTTGGGTAGCGGGGGCCAAGAGACCCAGTTCTCG. Translated, it gives CASSLGSGGQETQFS.

V usage is TRBV29-1 and J usage is TRBJ2-1, with D possibly TRBD1 on 6 matching bases. Germline V gene lookup returns CDR1 SQVTM and CDR2 ANQGSEA. The CDR3 is 11 residues long. Trimming took off 5 bases at V and 10 bases at J, with 12 bases between the two ends. CDR3 protein: CSVSPGQEQFF. The CDR3 region has the DNA TGCAGCGTTTCACCGGGACAAGAGCAGTTCTTC.

The CDR3 region has the DNA TGTGCCCGCGTCCCGGGGGTGCGAACCAAAAACACGCAGTACTTC. Encoded protein: CARVPGVRTKNTQYF. The rearrangement links TRBV12-3 or TRBV12-4 to TRBJ2-4, with D perhaps TRBD2 (6 bases). The CDR3 is 15 residues long. The ends were cut back, 11 bases at V and 13 bases at J, with 30 bases in the middle.

The CDR3 loop reads CASSFGTSGHGGETQYF. The CDR3 nucleotides are TGTGCCAGCAGTTTTGGAACTAGCGGTCATGGCGGGGAGACCCAGTACTTC. This rearrangement joins TRBV12-3 or TRBV12-4 to TRBJ2-5; 8 bases map to TRBD2. Unmatched junction bases numbered 14, after V lost 3 bases and J lost 5 bases. The CDR3 loop spans 17 amino acids.

This clonotype was seen a few times. J is TRBJ2-7 and V is TRBV6-5; 11 bases align to TRBD2. Germline V lookup: CDR1 MNHEY, CDR2 SVGAGI. The CDR3 runs to 18 residues. V gave up 0 bases and J gave up 2 bases; unmatched junction bases: 9. The CDR3 DNA follows: TGTGCCAGCAGTTACTCGATACGTAGCGGGAGGGTCGCCTACGAGCAGTACTTC. It specifies CASSYSIRSGRVAYEQYF.

In this sample, this clonotype turned up many times. Possible read error: a much larger clone is one base away. The J gene is TRBJ2-1, the V gene TRBV12-3 or TRBV12-4; D possibly corresponds to TRBD2 (6 bases). Trimming took off 8 bases at V and 10 bases at J, with 12 bases between the two ends. The CDR3 is made up of 11 amino acids. The CDR3 DNA is TGTGCCAGCGCTCGTGCGGGGGAGCAGTTCTTC. It specifies CASARAGEQFF.

Worth noting for this clonotype: An end of the junction differs from the germline gene, which may be a read error. The chain carries TRBV7-3 and TRBJ2-4, with D hard to call. The CDR3 totals 13 residues. The germline CDR1 and CDR2 sequences are SGHTA and FQGTGA. CDR3 nucleotides: TGTGCCAGGGGCTTAAGTGGCTACGATACGCAGTATTTC. It specifies CARGLSGYDTQYF.

The chain combines TRBV7-8 with TRBJ2-6; 14 bases are shared with TRBD2. V was clipped by 2 bases and J by 2 bases; unmatched bases: 5. The CDR3 consists of 19 residues. Looked up from germline, CDR1 is SGHVS and CDR2 is FQNEAQ. The CDR3 protein is CASSLFGLAGGTGANVLTF. CDR3 sequence (DNA): TGTGCCAGCAGCTTATTCGGACTAGCGGGAGGCACTGGGGCCAACGTCCTGACTTTC.

On this clonotype: A much larger clone lies one base from this, so it may be a read error. The chain joins TRBV7-6 to TRBJ2-1, with D perhaps TRBD1 (7 bases). The CDR3 runs to 14 residues. Trimming cost V 1 base and J 10 bases, with 14 bases left between them. CDR1 is SGHVS and CDR2 is FNYEAQ in the germline V gene. The CDR3 loop reads CASSLGQGGYEQFF. In DNA form, the CDR3 reads TGTGCCAGCAGCTTAGGACAGGGAGGATACGAGCAGTTCTTC. Looking up the rest from reference TRBV7-6 and TRBJ2-1 gives the full variable domain: GAGVSQSPRYKVTKRGQDVALRCDPISGHVSLYWYRQALGQGPEFLTYFNYEAQQDKSGLPNDRFSAERPEGSISTLTIQRTEQRDSAMYRCASSLGQGGYEQFFGPGTRLTVL.